The T cell receptor beta chain under discussion was sequenced for a study of blood T cells in healthy people across ages. The CDR3 has 15 residues. V was trimmed by 0 bases and J by 2 bases, leaving 11 bases between them. Germline CDR1 reads SGDLS; CDR2 reads YYNGEE. Next came a second PCR, run for about 6 to 11 cycles, which used a sample-barcoded 5' primer along with a J-beta primer mix. TCRdb reprocessed the 5' RACE reads via MiXCR and lists one record per CDR3 protein. The sample records 750,000 to 950,000 distinct CDR3 sequences, 25% to 30% being singletons. In this sample, this clonotype turned up a few times. In addition, the sample was reused for a study of T cells of mothers and their children.

The sequenced material came from blood. The chain couples TRBV9 to TRBJ2-5; D is possibly TRBD2 (6 bases). The source is a woman aged 40-49 years in good health. CDR3 sequence reads: CASSVGRAEQETQYF. CDR3 sequence (DNA): TGTGCCAGCAGCGTAGGGAGGGCGGAACAAGAGACCCAGTACTTC.